What follows is one T cell receptor beta chain and its context. Repertoires were generated with immunoSEQ multiplex PCR, while TCRdb's copy carries only in-frame clones and drops some. The sample contains more than 65,000 clones, approximately 91% of which appear only once. The source of the sample is a study of T cells after somatic rescue of genetic block. Germline CDR1 reads SGHVS; CDR2 reads FQNEAQ. This CDR3 contains 13 residues. The V gene lost 8 bases and the J gene lost 2 bases, with 12 bases spanning the gap. The TCR was taken from a man aged 25 to 45. Sequencing used peripheral blood mononuclear cells (PBMCs). The chain is built from TRBV7-8 and TRBJ1-2; no reliable D call. The CDR3: CASGSDMNYGYTF. The CDR3, as DNA: TGTGCCAGCGGCTCAGACATGAACTATGGCTACACCTTC.